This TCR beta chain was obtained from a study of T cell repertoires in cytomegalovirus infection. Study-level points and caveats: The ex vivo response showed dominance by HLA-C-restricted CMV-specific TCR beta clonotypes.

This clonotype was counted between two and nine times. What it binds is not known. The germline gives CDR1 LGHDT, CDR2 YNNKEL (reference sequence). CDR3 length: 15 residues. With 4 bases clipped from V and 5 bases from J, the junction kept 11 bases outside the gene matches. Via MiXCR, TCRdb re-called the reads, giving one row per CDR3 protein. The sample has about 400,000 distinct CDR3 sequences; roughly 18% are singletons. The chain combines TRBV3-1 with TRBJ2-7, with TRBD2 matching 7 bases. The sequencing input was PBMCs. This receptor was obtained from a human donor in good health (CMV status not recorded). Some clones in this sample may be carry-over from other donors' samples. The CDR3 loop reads CASSLAGTTIHEQYF. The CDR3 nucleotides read TGTGCCAGCAGCCTCGCCGGGACTACCATCCACGAGCAGTACTTC.